The entry that follows covers one TCR beta chain sequence. Its target antigen remains unknown. No much larger clone is present one base from it, and per-base qualities are unavailable. V has 5 bases trimmed and J has 0 bases trimmed; junction bases matching no gene number 5. Taken from cysteine to phenylalanine, the CDR3 has 15 residues. Only the CDR3 region is kept as DNA, spanning 45 bases read in frame from base 1. The germline V gene specifies SQVTM as CDR1 and ANQGSEA as CDR2. TRB sequencing was run on genomic DNA with either the immunoSEQ assay at survey resolution or the hsTCRB kit. In the original analysis: Initial read processing used immunoSEQ software, and repertoire analyses used the LymphoSeq R package. For each TRB dataset, clonality was calculated as 1 minus normalized Shannon entropy, and the Gini coefficient was computed as well. To infer phenotypes in unsorted samples, TRB sequences from sorted subsets of the recipient or donor were mapped onto the unsorted samples of the same recipient. What TCRdb holds here is the immuneACCESS table cut down to in-frame rearrangements. Part of the clones is not present; checked against another copy, under half of the missing clones reflect an unresolved V gene, and the others are unexplained. V and J calls and clone size follow that table, whereas D and trimming were derived from the DNA. This sample lists about 20,000 clones; 95% to 98% were detected once. The ten most abundant clones make up under 0.2% of the sample.

Viable CD3+CD4+ or CD3+CD8+ cells that were CCR7+CD45RA+CD45RO-CD95-CD27+CD28+ were defined as naive T cells. On the day of marrow donation, related bone marrow donors gave peripheral blood samples. Peripheral blood and bone marrow mononuclear cells were isolated by Ficoll-Hypaque density centrifugation and were cryopreserved. CD4+ and CD8+ T cells, including naive and memory subsets, were sorted by FACS on a FACSAria II. The data stem from a study of T cells after posttransplantation cyclophosphamide (dated by TCRdb to the mid-2010s). As for the study more broadly: The study tracked T cell repertoire reconstitution by TRB sequencing after myeloablative bone marrow transplantation using posttransplantation cyclophosphamide as GVHD prophylaxis. Public TRB sequences were compared against a database of over 3,000 sequences linked to responses to pathogens, tumor antigens, self-antigens and alloantigens. Because TRA and TRB clonality correlated tightly in roughly nine samples, later TCR analyses were limited to TRB. Antigen receptor sequencing covered samples from a few dozen PTCy-treated patients and around 15 of their related bone marrow donors. TRB sequencing was performed on blood from all 34 PTCy patients with 1-year posttransplant specimens. TRB sequencing was also done on up to 3 additional blood samples from 2 to 5.2 years after transplant in 3 patients, and on pretransplant blood from several patients. Results and caveats for the whole study, not just this receptor: Donor-recipient similarity was low at 1-2 months but increased during the first year, and donor CD8+ memory clones often dominated later blood repertoires. The TRB repertoires of T cells infiltrating skin or the GI tract showed only limited overlap with the TRB repertoires found in blood. Across roughly 49 patients, TRB clonality was highly associated with recipient CMV seropositivity and CMV reactivation, and PTCy diversity was similar to diversity in CNI/methotrexate controls.

This TCR was sampled from a man aged 40-49 years in good health, CMV-negative, and a related stem cell transplant donor. The material sequenced was naive CD4+ T cells sorted from PBMCs. The V gene is TRBV29-1 and the J gene is TRBJ2-7; the central 12 bases match TRBD2. DNA sequence: TGCAGCGTTCTTGGACTAGCGGGACCCTCCTACGAGCAGTACTTC. It codes for CSVLGLAGPSYEQYF.